This T cell receptor beta chain emerged from a study of blood T cell repertoires in COVID-19. Study as a whole: Samples came from the United States, Italy and Spain, spanning acute and convalescent COVID-19. Sample material is recorded as cDNA or gDNA derived from T cells, B-cell-depleted T cells, or PBMCs.

Authors' processing steps: How many nucleated cells were present was estimated from reference gene primer amplification. TCRdb's copy holds only in-frame clones and misses some; the assay was immunoSEQ multiplex PCR. That table gives V, J and clone size, and the DNA gave D and trimming. The sample lists 40,000 to 50,000 clones, less than 95% occurring once. CDR1 is SGHVS and CDR2 is FQNEAQ in the germline V gene. This CDR3 has 15 residues. J was trimmed by 3 bases and V by 4 bases; bases with no gene match: 4. The clonotype originates from a man aged 70 or older with acute or convalescent COVID-19. V is TRBV7-8 and J is TRBJ2-3; TRBD2 agrees at 10 bases. The sample was peripheral blood. CDR3 coding DNA: TGTGCCAGCAGCTCCCGACTAGCGGGTACAGATACGCAGTATTTT. This encodes CASSSRLAGTDTQYF. Combining the CDR3 with reference TRBV7-8 and TRBJ2-3 gives the whole variable domain GAGVSQSPRYKVAKRGQDVALRCDPISGHVSLFWYQQALGQGPEFLTYFQNEAQLDKSGLPSDRFFAERPEGSVSTLKIQRTQQEDSAVYLCASSSRLAGTDTQYFGPGTRLTVL.